This T cell receptor (beta chain) was sequenced in a study of blood T cell repertoires in COVID-19. Study in general: Samples taken during acute and convalescent COVID-19 were collected in the United States, Italy and Spain. Sample material is recorded as cDNA or gDNA derived from T cells, B-cell-depleted T cells, or PBMCs.

Authors' processing steps: Counts of nucleated cells, estimated from reference gene primer amplification, were obtained. The table came from immunoSEQ multiplex PCR; TCRdb's copy has only in-frame clones and leaves some out. V, J and clone size were drawn from that table, and D and trimming were deduced from the DNA. The sample includes 170,000 or so clones, 85% to 90% seen only once; the top ten take under 0.7%. Enrolment of Seattle patients took place during active infection, and they were followed longitudinally. Sequenced: peripheral blood. The source is a man aged 55-75 years with COVID-19, enrolled during active disease.

The CDR3 protein is CASSFQAGGNAPLHF. The CDR3 DNA reads TGTGCCAGCAGCTTCCAAGCAGGGGGAAACGCACCCCTCCACTTT. The chain employs TRBV5-6 and TRBJ1-6; 7 positions agree with TRBD1. CDR3 length: 15 amino acids. The V gene end was trimmed by 2 bases and the J gene end by 11 bases; junction bases not matched to a gene: 10. Germline values: CDR1 SGHDT, CDR2 YYEEEE.